This TCR beta chain was obtained from a study of cytomegalovirus exposure and HLA in healthy donors. Overall study findings and caveats: It was approximately 160 TCR beta chains that were listed as cytomegalovirus-associated. The CMV antigen specificity of a few CMV-associated chains was confirmed through in vitro analysis.

CDR3 length: 16 amino acids. Germline CDR1 reads WSHSY; CDR2 reads SAAADI. J was trimmed by 4 bases and V by 4 bases; bases with no gene match: 10. Generated by immunoSEQ multiplex PCR, the TCRdb table keeps only in-frame clones and is missing some. The sample lists 110,000 to 150,000 clones, about 94% occurring once. Regarding this clone: The antigen is not known.

This sequence joins TRBV10-2 and TRBJ1-1; 9 bases agree with TRBD1. The clonotype comes from a man aged 18 to 29 in good health and CMV-seropositive. The sample was PBMCs. The CDR3 region is CASSAYRDREGTEAFF. DNA of the CDR3: TGCGCCAGCAGTGCATACCGGGACAGGGAAGGCACTGAAGCTTTCTTT.